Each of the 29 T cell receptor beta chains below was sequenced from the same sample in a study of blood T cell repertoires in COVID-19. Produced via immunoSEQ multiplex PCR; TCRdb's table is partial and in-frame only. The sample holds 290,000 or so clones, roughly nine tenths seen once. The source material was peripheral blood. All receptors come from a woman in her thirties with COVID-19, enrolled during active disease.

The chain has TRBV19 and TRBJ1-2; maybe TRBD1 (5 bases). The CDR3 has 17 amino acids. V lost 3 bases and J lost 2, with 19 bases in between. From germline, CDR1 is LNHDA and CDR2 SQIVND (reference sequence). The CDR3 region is CASSMRVVVSGNYGYTF. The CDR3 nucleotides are TGTGCCAGTAGTATGCGAGTTGTGGTGTCAGGGAACTATGGCTACACCTTC.

CDR3: CASSRENRRNTEAFF. Written as DNA, the CDR3 is TGTGCCAGCTCACGAGAAAACAGAAGGAACACTGAAGCTTTCTTT. This chain joins TRBV18 and TRBJ1-1; D gene unclear. The CDR3 sequence is 15 residues long. Trimming took off 4 bases at V and 1 base at J, with 13 bases between the two ends. Germline V gene data show CDR1 as KGHSH and CDR2 as LQKENI.

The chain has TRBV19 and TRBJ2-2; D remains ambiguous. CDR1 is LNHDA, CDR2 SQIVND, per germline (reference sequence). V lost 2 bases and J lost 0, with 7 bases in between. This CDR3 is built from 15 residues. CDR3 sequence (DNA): TGTGCCAGTAGTATATCACTAACGAACACCGGGGAGCTGTTTTTT. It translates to CASSISLTNTGELFF.

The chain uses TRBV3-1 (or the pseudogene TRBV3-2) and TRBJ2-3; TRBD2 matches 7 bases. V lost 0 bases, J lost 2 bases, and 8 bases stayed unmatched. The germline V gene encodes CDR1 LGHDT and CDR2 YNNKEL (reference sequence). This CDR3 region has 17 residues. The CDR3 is CASSQDRAGFVTDTQYF. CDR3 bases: TGTGCCAGCAGCCAAGATCGAGCGGGGTTCGTCACAGATACGCAGTATTTT.

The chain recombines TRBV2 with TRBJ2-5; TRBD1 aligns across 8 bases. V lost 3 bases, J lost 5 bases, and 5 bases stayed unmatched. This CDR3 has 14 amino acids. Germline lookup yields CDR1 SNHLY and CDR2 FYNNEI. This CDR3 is CASSDQGAYETQYF. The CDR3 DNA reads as TGTGCCAGCAGTGACCAGGGGGCATATGAGACCCAGTACTTC.

The CDR3, as DNA: TGTGCCAGCAGCTCACGGTCTGGGACAGGGTCAAATGAGCAGTTCTTC. It translates to CASSSRSGTGSNEQFF. The genes are TRBV3-1 (or the pseudogene TRBV3-2) and TRBJ2-1, with 9 bases that match TRBD1. Germline V gives CDR1 LGHDT, CDR2 YNNKEL (reference sequence). Trimming cost V 5 bases and J 7 bases; bases outside gene matches: 12. The CDR3 has 16 residues.

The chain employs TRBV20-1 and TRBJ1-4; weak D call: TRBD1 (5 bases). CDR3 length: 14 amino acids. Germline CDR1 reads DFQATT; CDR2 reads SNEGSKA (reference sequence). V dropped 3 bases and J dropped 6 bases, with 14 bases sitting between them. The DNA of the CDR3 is TGCAGTGCTAGTATGGGGGGAAATTATGAAAAACTGTTTTTT. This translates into CSASMGGNYEKLFF.

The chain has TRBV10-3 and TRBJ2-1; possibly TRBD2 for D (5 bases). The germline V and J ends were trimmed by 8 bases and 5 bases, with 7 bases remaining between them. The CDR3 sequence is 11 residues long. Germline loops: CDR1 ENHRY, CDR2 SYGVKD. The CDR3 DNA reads TGTGCCATCGGACTGAACAATGAGCAGTTCTTC. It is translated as CAIGLNNEQFF.

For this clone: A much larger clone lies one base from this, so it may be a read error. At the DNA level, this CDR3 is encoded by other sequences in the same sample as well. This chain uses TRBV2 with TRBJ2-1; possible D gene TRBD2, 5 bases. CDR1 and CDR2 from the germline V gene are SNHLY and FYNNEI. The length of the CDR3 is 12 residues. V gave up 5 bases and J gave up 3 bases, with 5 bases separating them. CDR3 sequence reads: CASSRDYNEQFF. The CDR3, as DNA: TGTGCCAGCAGTCGGGACTACAATGAGCAGTTCTTC.

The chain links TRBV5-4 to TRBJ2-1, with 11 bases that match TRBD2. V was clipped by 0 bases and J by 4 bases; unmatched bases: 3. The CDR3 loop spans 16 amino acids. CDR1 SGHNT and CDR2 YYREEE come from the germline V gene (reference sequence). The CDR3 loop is CASSLGLAGPYNEQFF. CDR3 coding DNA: TGTGCCAGCAGCTTGGGACTAGCGGGACCATACAATGAGCAGTTCTTC. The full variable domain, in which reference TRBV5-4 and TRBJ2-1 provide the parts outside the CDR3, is ETGVTQSPTHLIKTRGQQVTLRCSSQSGHNTVSWYQQALGQGPQFIFQYYREEENGRGNFPPRFSGLQFPNYSSELNVNALELDDSALYLCASSLGLAGPYNEQFFGPGTRLTVL.

Here the CDR3 DNA reads TGTGCCAGCAGTTTTAGACTAGGGCTGCTTTTTCGACAAGAGACCCAGTACTTC. It codes for CASSFRLGLLFRQETQYF. The chain recombines TRBV27 with TRBJ2-5; tentative D call: TRBD2 (6 bases). Per germline, CDR1 MNHEY and CDR2 SMNVEV (reference sequence). The CDR3 runs to 18 residues. V shed 3 bases and J shed 2 bases, with 22 bases lying between them.

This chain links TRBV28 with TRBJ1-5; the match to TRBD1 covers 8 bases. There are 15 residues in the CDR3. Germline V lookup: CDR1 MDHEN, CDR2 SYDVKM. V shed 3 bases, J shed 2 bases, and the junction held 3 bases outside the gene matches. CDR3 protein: CASSLSRGRNQPQHF. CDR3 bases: TGTGCCAGCAGTTTGTCCAGGGGGCGCAATCAGCCCCAGCATTTT. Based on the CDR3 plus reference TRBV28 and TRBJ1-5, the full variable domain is DVKVTQSSRYLVKRTGEKVFLECVQDMDHENMFWYRQDPGLGLRLIYFSYDVKMKEKGDIPEGYSVSREKKERFSLILESASTNQTSMYLCASSLSRGRNQPQHFGDGTRLSIL.

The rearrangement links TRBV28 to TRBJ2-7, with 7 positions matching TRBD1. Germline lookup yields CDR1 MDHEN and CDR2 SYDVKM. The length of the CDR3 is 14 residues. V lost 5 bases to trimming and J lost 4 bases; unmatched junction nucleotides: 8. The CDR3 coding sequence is TGTGCCAGCAGTCCAGCCGGGACAGAGTACGAGCAGTACTTC. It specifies CASSPAGTEYEQYF.

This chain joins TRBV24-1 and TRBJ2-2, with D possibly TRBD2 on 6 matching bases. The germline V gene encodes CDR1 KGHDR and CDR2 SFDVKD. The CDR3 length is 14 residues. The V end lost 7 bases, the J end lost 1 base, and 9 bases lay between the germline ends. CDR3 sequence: CATRAAGNTGELFF. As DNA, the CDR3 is TGTGCCACCAGAGCAGCGGGGAACACCGGGGAGCTGTTTTTT.

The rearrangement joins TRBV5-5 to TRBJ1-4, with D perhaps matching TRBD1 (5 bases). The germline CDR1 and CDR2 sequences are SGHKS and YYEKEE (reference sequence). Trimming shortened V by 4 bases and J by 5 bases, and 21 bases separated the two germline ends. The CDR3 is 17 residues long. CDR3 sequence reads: CASSPPDDDSKNEKLFF. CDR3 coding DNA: TGTGCCAGCAGCCCCCCAGACGACGACAGTAAGAATGAAAAACTGTTTTTT.

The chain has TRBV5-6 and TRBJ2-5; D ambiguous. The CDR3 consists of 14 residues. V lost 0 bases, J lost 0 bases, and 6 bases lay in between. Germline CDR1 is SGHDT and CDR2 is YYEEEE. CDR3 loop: CASSLVNNQETQYF. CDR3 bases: TGTGCCAGCAGCTTGGTTAACAACCAAGAGACCCAGTACTTC.

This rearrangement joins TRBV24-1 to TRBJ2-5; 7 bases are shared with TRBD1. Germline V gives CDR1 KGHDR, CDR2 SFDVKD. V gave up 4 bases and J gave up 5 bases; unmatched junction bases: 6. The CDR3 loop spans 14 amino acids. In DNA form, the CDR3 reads TGTGCCACCAGTGACCCGACAGGGTACGAGACCCAGTACTTC. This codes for CATSDPTGYETQYF.

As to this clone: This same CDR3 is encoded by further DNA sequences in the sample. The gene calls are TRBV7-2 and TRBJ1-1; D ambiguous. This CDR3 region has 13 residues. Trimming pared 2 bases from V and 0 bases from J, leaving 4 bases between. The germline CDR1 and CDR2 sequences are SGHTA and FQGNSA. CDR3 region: CASSLSMNTEAFF. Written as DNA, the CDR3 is TGTGCCAGCAGCTTAAGCATGAACACTGAAGCTTTCTTT.

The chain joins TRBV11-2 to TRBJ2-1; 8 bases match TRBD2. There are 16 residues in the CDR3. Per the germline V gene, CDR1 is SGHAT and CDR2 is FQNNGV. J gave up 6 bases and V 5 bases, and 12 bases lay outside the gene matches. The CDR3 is CASSPSSSRGGNEQFF. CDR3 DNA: TGTGCCAGCAGCCCGAGCTCTAGTCGGGGGGGCAATGAGCAGTTCTTC. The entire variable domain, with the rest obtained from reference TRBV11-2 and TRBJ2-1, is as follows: EAGVAQSPRYKIIEKRQSVAFWCNPISGHATLYWYQQILGQGPKLLIQFQNNGVVDDSQLPKDRFSAERLKGVDSTLKIQPAKLEDSAVYLCASSPSSSRGGNEQFFGPGTRLTVL.

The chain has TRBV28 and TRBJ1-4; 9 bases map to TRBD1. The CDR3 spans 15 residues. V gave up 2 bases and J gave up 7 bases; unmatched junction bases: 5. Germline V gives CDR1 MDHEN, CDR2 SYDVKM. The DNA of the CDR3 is TGTGCCAGCAGTTTACCCCAGACAGGGGGTGAAAAACTGTTTTTT. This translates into CASSLPQTGGEKLFF.

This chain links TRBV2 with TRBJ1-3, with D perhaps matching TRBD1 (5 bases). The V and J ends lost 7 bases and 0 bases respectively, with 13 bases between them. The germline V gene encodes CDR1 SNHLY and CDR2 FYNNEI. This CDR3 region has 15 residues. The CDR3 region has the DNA TGTGCCAGCACCGGAGGGGTCCCCTCTGGAAACACCATATATTTT. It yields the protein CASTGGVPSGNTIYF.

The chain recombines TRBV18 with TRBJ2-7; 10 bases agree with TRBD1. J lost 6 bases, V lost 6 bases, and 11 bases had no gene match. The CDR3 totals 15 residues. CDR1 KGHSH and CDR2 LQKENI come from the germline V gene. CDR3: CASSQTGTGVAEQYF. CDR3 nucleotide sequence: TGTGCCAGCTCCCAAACGGGGACAGGGGTTGCCGAGCAGTACTTC.

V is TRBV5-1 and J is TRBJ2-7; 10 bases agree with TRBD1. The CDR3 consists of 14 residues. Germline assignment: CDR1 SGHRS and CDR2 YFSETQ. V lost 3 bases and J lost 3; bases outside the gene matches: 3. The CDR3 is CASSSRTGGYEQYF. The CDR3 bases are TGCGCCAGCAGCTCAAGGACAGGGGGCTACGAGCAGTACTTC.

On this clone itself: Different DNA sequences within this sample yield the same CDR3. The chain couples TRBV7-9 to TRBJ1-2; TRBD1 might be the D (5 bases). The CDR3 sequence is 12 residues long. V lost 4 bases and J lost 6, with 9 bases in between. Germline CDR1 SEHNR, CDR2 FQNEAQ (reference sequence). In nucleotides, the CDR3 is TGTGCCAGCAGCTCCACGGGGGATGGCTACACCTTC. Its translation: CASSSTGDGYTF.

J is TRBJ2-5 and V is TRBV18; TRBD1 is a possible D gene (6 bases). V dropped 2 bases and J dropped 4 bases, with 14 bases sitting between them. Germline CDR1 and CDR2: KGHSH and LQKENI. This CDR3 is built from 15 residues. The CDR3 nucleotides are TGTGCCAGCTCACCATTGAGGACAGAGAGAGAGACCCAGTACTTC. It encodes CASSPLRTERETQYF.

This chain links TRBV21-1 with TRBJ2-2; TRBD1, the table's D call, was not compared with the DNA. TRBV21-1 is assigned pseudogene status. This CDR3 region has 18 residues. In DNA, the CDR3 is TGTGCCAGCAGCAAAGTTAGTATACAGGGATGGATGGCCGGGGAGCTGTTTTTT. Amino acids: CASSKVSIQGWMAGELFF.

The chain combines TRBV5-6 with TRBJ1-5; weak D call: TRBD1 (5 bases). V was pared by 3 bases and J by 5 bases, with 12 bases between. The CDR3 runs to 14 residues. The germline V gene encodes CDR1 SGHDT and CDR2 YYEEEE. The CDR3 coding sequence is TGTGCCAGCAGCTCTCGACAGACTTATCAGCCCCAGCATTTT. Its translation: CASSSRQTYQPQHF.

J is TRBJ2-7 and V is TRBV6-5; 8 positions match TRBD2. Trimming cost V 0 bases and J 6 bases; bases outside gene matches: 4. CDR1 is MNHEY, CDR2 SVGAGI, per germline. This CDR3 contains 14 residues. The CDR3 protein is CASSYSAGGAEQYF. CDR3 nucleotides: TGTGCCAGCAGTTACTCTGCGGGAGGAGCCGAGCAGTACTTC.

The CDR3 nucleotides read TGTGCCAGCAGCCTCTCACTAGCGGGAGAAGGCAATGAGCAGTTCTTC. This codes for CASSLSLAGEGNEQFF. The chain combines TRBV7-3 with TRBJ2-1; 11 bases agree with TRBD2. J was trimmed by 6 bases and V by 5 bases; bases with no gene match: 9. Looked up from germline, CDR1 is SGHTA and CDR2 is FQGTGA. The CDR3 sequence is 16 residues long. The full variable domain, with the rest looked up from reference TRBV7-3 and TRBJ2-1, is GAGVSQTPSNKVTEKGKYVELRCDPISGHTALYWYRQSLGQGPEFLIYFQGTGAADDSGLPNDRFFAVRPEGSVSTLKIQRTERGDSAVYLCASSLSLAGEGNEQFFGPGTRLTVL.